Listed here are 11 T cell receptor beta chains from one sample, sequenced in a study of T cell repertoires in cytomegalovirus infection. Their specific antigens are unknown. In TCRdb, the reads were re-called with MiXCR into one record per CDR3 protein. Among about 220,000 distinct CDR3 sequences listed, around 40% were seen once. The starting material was CD8+ T cells from cultured PBMCs, obtained from culture after CMV antigen stimulation. The receptor set was obtained from a human donor in good health (CMV status not recorded). Some clones in this sample may be carry-over from other donors' samples.

In DNA, the CDR3 is TGTGCCAGCAGCCCGGCGCGGCCCGGTCAGCCCCAGCATTTT. It is translated as CASSPARPGQPQHF. The gene calls are TRBV7-8 and TRBJ1-5; D not certain. The CDR3 is made up of 14 amino acids. The V end lost 5 bases, the J end lost 6 bases, and 14 bases lay between the germline ends. Germline-derived CDR1 and CDR2 are SGHVS and FQNEAQ.

This clonotype was observed a few times. The CDR3 DNA reads as TGTGCCAGCGGAACACGGGCCTACGAGCAGTACTTC. Translating gives CASGTRAYEQYF. This chain links TRBV28 with TRBJ2-7; D unclear. V lost 8 bases, J lost 2 bases, and 10 bases lay in between. The germline gives CDR1 MDHEN, CDR2 SYDVKM. The CDR3 covers 12 residues.

This clonotype has more than one count but fewer than ten. The rearrangement links TRBV6-5 to TRBJ2-3; 8 bases are a match to TRBD2. This CDR3 contains 17 residues. The junction had 11 bases not matched to a gene; V was cut back by 0 bases and J by 6 bases. Per the germline V gene, CDR1 is MNHEY and CDR2 is SVGAGI. The CDR3 protein is CASSYSIQAGAGDTQYF. CDR3 nucleotides: TGTGCCAGCAGTTACTCGATCCAAGCGGGGGCCGGGGATACGCAGTATTTT.

The sample holds one count of this clonotype. The gene calls are TRBV11-2 and TRBJ2-3; 12 nucleotides agree with TRBD2. V was clipped by 4 bases and J by 7 bases; unmatched bases: 15. CDR1 SGHAT and CDR2 FQNNGV come from the germline V gene. The CDR3 covers 18 residues. CDR3 amino acids: CASSSWAPTSGRINTQYF. CDR3 nucleotide sequence: TGTGCCAGCAGCTCATGGGCCCCTACTAGCGGGAGGATAAATACGCAGTATTTT.

This clonotype appeared a few times. The V and J genes are TRBV7-9 and TRBJ2-7; 13 bases align to TRBD2. After removal of 4 bases from V and 5 bases from J, the junction contained 8 bases not matched to a gene. CDR3 size: 16 residues. Germline V lookup: CDR1 SEHNR, CDR2 FQNEAQ (reference sequence). The CDR3 here is CASSSWTSGSNHEQYF. The CDR3 region has the DNA TGTGCCAGCAGCTCCTGGACTAGCGGGAGTAACCACGAGCAGTACTTC.

This clonotype was picked up many times. The chain couples TRBV7-3 to TRBJ1-1; 11 nucleotides line up with TRBD1. There are 15 residues in the CDR3. V was clipped by 2 bases and J by 5 bases; unmatched bases: 4. Germline loops: CDR1 SGHTA, CDR2 FQGTGA. CDR3 DNA sequence: TGTGCCAGCAGCTTATCCGGGACAGGGGGAACTGAAGCTTTCTTT. It translates to CASSLSGTGGTEAFF.

The chain employs TRBV12-3 or TRBV12-4 and TRBJ2-7; D uncertain. The CDR3 covers 13 residues. V shed 6 bases and J shed 5 bases, with 14 bases lying between them. CDR3: CASSRSDTNEQYF. CDR3 sequence (DNA): TGTGCCAGCAGCCGCAGCGACACCAACGAGCAGTACTTC.

J is TRBJ2-4 and V is TRBV12-3 or TRBV12-4; maybe TRBD2 (6 bases). Trimming took off 4 bases at V and 1 base at J, with 8 bases between the two ends. This CDR3 has 14 amino acids. The CDR3 region has the DNA TGTGCCAGCAGTTGGGGGGTTGCCAAAAACATTCAGTACTTC. It encodes CASSWGVAKNIQYF.

The V and J genes are TRBV7-6 and TRBJ1-3, with D perhaps matching TRBD1 (6 bases). Germline CDR1 is SGHVS and CDR2 is FNYEAQ. The CDR3 covers 14 residues. Trimming stripped 6 bases from V and 5 bases from J, with 14 bases between. The CDR3 DNA reads as TGTGCCAGCAGGGACAGAGGGACCCGAAACACCATATATTTT. Its translation is CASRDRGTRNTIYF.

The J gene is TRBJ1-2, the V gene TRBV7-3, with TRBD1 matching 9 bases. V lost 5 bases and J lost 8; bases outside the gene matches: 12. The germline V gene has CDR1 SGHTA and CDR2 FQGTGA. This CDR3 contains 15 residues. In nucleotides, the CDR3 is TGTGCCAGCAGCCCGGGACAGGGCTCTTCTGTGGGCTACACCTTC. This codes for CASSPGQGSSVGYTF.

This clonotype was counted only a few times. The gene calls are TRBV6-1 and TRBJ1-5; 8 bases line up with TRBD1. In germline, CDR1 is MNHNS, CDR2 SASEGT. The CDR3 runs to 17 residues. Losses at the gene ends were 1 base for V and 3 bases for J; bases not matched to a gene: 8. In DNA, the CDR3 is TGTGCCAGCAGTGAAGAGGAAGGACAGGGTTACAATCAGCCCCAGCATTTT. The encoded protein is CASSEEEGQGYNQPQHF.